Listed below are T cell receptor beta chains from one sample, sequenced in a study of CD8 T cells in Susac syndrome. TCRdb fed the immunoSEQ multiplex PCR reads into MiXCR, producing one record per CDR3 protein. The sample has roughly 190,000 distinct CDR3 sequences; approximately 95% are singletons. Sequenced sample: CD4+ T cells from PBMCs. The source is a human donor with Susac syndrome. The conserved cysteine and the conserved F or W are not part of the CDR3 here. Each record gives: V gene, clone size, CDR3 protein. Rows give clone size only sometimes, using once, few, many, or a class for an expanded clone.

>TRBV5-1|NA
ASSLAISGVEQF
>TRBV23-1|NA
ASYPGGSGANVLT
>TRBV3-1|NA
ASSQNRQGNEKLF
>TRBV20-1|NA
SAYRQAGNEQF
>TRBV7-8|NA
ASSSLAVYNEQF
>TRBV24-1|NA
ATSDGGGSTDTQY
>TRBV30|NA
AWNPGNTIY
>TRBV9|NA
ASSVGSLGPYNEQF
>TRBV5-1|NA
ASSLWGSGDSGANVLT
>TRBV29-1|NA
SVVPNEQF
>TRBV5-1|once
ASSLGGHNTDGYT
>TRBV2|few
ASSEAYGYT
>TRBV5-1|NA
ASRRGQGLHSPLH
>TRBV5-1|NA
ASGWRQSNTEAF
>TRBV20-1|NA
SARERGEQPQH
>TRBV4-3|NA
ASSQGGLGSGANVLT
>TRBV5-4|NA
ASSLVTLNYGYT
>TRBV7-3|NA
ASSLTQYNEQF
>TRBV6-5|NA
ASSPNWSYGYT
>TRBV20-1|NA
SALVGGQVTQY
>TRBV5-1|few
ASSFTGGNQPQH
>TRBV6-5|NA
ASSYSSRTGGWGNQPQH
>TRBV6-6|once
ASRLSGGNSYEQY
>TRBV7-2|once
ASSSGGGGKGYEQY
>TRBV29-1|once
SVQRSANTGELF
>TRBV4-1|NA
ASSQDLRGIAGEYEQY
>TRBV12-3/TRBV12-4|NA
ASSLGAGDQPQH
>TRBV15|NA
ATSPNEGEAF
>TRBV20-1|NA
SARGIQGPASPLH
>TRBV20-1|NA
SARDASGGETQY
>TRBV3-1|once
ASSQGSGYEQY
>TRBV29-1|NA
SVRTTSGANVLT
>TRBV20-1|NA
SASSLVEGTDTQY
>TRBV30|NA
AWSVPPAQTEAF
>TRBV20-1|NA
SANSGGSSYNEQF
>TRBV9|NA
ASSGGDGYT
>TRBV7-9|NA
ASSLGTLFVAGSGDTQY
>TRBV5-1|NA
ASTRDRGITEAF
>TRBV25-1|NA
ATAGGLSYGYT
>TRBV27|NA
ASSLDPGTSLYEQF
>TRBV5-1|NA
ASSPYWETQETQY
>TRBV19|NA
ASSFGQGLPVNTEAF
>TRBV7-9|once
ASSTPAGGSTYEQY
>TRBV6-5|NA
ASHNRRGETQY
>TRBV6-5|NA
ASSYAVTNEQF
>TRBV10-3|NA
AISAGEDTQY
>TRBV6-1|NA
ASSGPLRGLAGVRGNEQF
>TRBV7-3|NA
ASSELAGGPGELF
>TRBV3-1|once
ASSQLAGGRNEQF
>TRBV7-9|NA
ASSLGQSYSPLH
>TRBV4-1|NA
ASSQVLTRRGGETQY
>TRBV18|NA
ASSPRATEETQY
>TRBV5-4|NA
ASSLVPGATTNEKLF
>TRBV5-4|NA
ASSYVAGAHNEQF
>TRBV29-1|NA
SVEGQGIPEAF
>TRBV4-2|NA
ASSSALSGQKVNYGYT
>TRBV3-1|NA
ASSPLGTGRSGANVLT
>TRBV6-5|NA
ASSSLTIAQDSEAF
>TRBV29-1|NA
SVAGSYGYT